A single sample gave rise to the 11 T cell receptor beta chains below, sequenced in a study of tumor and adjacent non-tumor tissue in lung cancer. This sample's RNA came from whole unsorted tissue. TCRbeta libraries were built with three rounds of nested PCR, modified from ARM-PCR. TCRdb re-analysed the multiplex PCR reads in MiXCR, keeping a single row per CDR3 protein. Here the sample spans roughly 65,000 distinct CDR3 sequences, 60% being singletons. The material sequenced was lung tumor tissue. Every receptor here comes from a man aged 45-65 years with non-small cell lung cancer.

Turning to this clonotype: One junction end does not reproduce the germline sequence, and a read error may be involved. The chain couples TRBV29-1 to TRBJ2-3, with D perhaps given as TRBD1 or TRBD2 (5 bases each). The germline V gene has CDR1 SQVTM and CDR2 ANQGSEA. The CDR3 runs to 16 residues. This CDR3 reads CSVGESGRSSTDTQYF. Written as DNA, the CDR3 is TGTAGCGTTGGCGAGTCAGGGCGTTCCAGCACAGATACACAGTATTTT.

This clonotype was detected only once. At one of its ends the junction is not consistent with the germline gene, which may arise from a read error. The chain uses TRBV11-1 and TRBJ2-7; the match to TRBD2 covers 10 bases. The CDR3 is 15 residues long. From germline, CDR1 is SGHAT and CDR2 FQDESV (reference sequence). CDR3 coding DNA: TGTGCCAGCAGATCCAACCTAGCGGGAGACACCGGGCAGAACTTC. Translated, it gives CASRSNLAGDTGQNF. The variable domain in full, completed from reference TRBV11-1 and TRBJ2-7, reads EAEVAQSPRYKITEKSQAVAFWCDPISGHATLYWYRQILGQGPELLVQFQDESVVDDSQLPKDRFSAERLKGVDSTLKIQPAELGDSAMYLCASRSNLAGDTGQNFGPGTRLTVT.

J is TRBJ2-3 and V is TRBV10-2, with a weak D call TRBD2 (6 bases). The CDR3 length is 16 residues. Trimming took off 5 bases at V and 0 bases at J, with 15 bases between the two ends. Germline V gene data show CDR1 as WSHSY and CDR2 as SAAADI. In DNA, the CDR3 is TGCGCCAGCAGTAAAACTCGAGGGACTAGCACAGATACGCAGTATTTT. Protein: CASSKTRGTSTDTQYF.

This chain uses TRBV12-3 or TRBV12-4 with TRBJ1-1; TRBD1 matches at 9 bases. The V and J ends lost 9 bases and 11 bases, in that order; junction bases with no gene match: 22. The CDR3 length is 16 residues. CDR3 sequence: CASSQYHGQGTSFAFF. CDR3 nucleotides: TGTGCCAGTAGTCAATATCACGGACAGGGGACGTCGTTTGCTTTCTTT.

Comments on this clonotype: Just one base apart from a much larger clone, this may be a read error. V and J are TRBV6-5 and TRBJ2-3; D is possibly TRBD1 (5 bases). The CDR3 runs 11 residues. Germline V gene data show CDR1 as MNHEY and CDR2 as SVGAGI. The CDR3 DNA reads TGTGCCAACAGTAGGGGAGATACGCAGTATTTT. Translating it yields CANSRGDTQYF.

This chain links TRBV6-1 with TRBJ1-2, with D tentatively TRBD1 (6 bases). Per germline, CDR1 MNHNS and CDR2 SASEGT. CDR3 length: 15 amino acids. The CDR3 loop reads CSSSRKGEGNYGYTF. CDR3 nucleotides: TGTAGCAGCTCACGGAAGGGGGAGGGTAACTATGGCTACACCTTC.

On this clonotype: Sequence at one end of the junction differs from germline and may be a read error. V gene TRBV29-1 combines with J gene TRBJ1-1; D not resolved. The CDR3 contains 14 residues. Germline values: CDR1 SQVTM, CDR2 ANQGSEA. In DNA form, the CDR3 reads TGTAGCGCCAGGACGGGGTGCTTATACACTGAAGCTTTCTTT. Translated, it gives CSARTGCLYTEAFF.

A remark on this clonotype: A much larger clone lies a single base off, so this may be a read error. This rearrangement joins TRBV11-2 to TRBJ2-7; D tentatively fits TRBD1 or TRBD2 (5 bases each). The CDR3 extends over 14 amino acids. Between the trimmed V and J ends, which lost 5 bases and 6 bases, there was a span of 17 bases. Per germline, CDR1 SGHAT and CDR2 FQNNGV. The CDR3 loop reads CASSTVEGNREQYF. The CDR3 region has the DNA TGTGCCAGCAGCACGGTAGAGGGGAATCGCGAGCAGTACTTC.

A word on this clonotype: A clone one base away is much larger, so this may be a read error. V is TRBV4-2 and J is TRBJ2-7, with 8 bases lining up with TRBD2. CDR1 is LGHNA, CDR2 YNFKEQ, per germline. The trim removed 5 bases at V and 4 bases at J, leaving 10 bases unmatched. The CDR3 extends over 15 amino acids. The CDR3 here is CASSASGGFEYEQYF. CDR3 in DNA: TGTGCCAGCAGCGCAAGCGGGGGATTCGAATACGAGCAGTACTTC.

This clonotype was observed at least ten times. The J gene is TRBJ2-6, the V gene TRBV6-2 or TRBV6-3; no clear D. Germline CDR1 MNHEY, CDR2 SVGEGT. The CDR3 is made up of 14 amino acids. Trimming cost V 2 bases and J 0 bases, with 2 bases left between them. CDR3 in amino acids: CASSYTSGANVLTF. CDR3 nucleotide sequence: TGTGCCAGCAGTTACACCTCTGGGGCCAACGTCCTGACTTTC.

As to this clonotype: Compared with germline, one end of the junction differs, possibly owing to a read error. The chain carries TRBV20-1 and TRBJ2-1, with 7 bases fitting TRBD2. CDR3 length: 14 amino acids. Germline CDR1 reads DFQATT; CDR2 reads SNEGSKA (reference sequence). The CDR3 reads CSASETSFYNEKFF. The CDR3 DNA sequence: TGCAGTGCTAGTGAGACTAGCTTCTACAATGAGAAGTTCTTC.